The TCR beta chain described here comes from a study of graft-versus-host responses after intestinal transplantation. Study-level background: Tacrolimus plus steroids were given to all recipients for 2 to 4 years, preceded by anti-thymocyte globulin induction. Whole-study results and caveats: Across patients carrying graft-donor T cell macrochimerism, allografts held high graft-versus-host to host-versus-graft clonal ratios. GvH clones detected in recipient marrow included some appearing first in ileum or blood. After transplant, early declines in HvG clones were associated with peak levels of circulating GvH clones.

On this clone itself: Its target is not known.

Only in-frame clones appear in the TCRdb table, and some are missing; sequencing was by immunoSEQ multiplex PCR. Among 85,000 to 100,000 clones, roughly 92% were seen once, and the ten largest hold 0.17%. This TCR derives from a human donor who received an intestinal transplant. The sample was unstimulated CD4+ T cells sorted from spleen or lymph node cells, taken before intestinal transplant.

CDR3 amino acids: CASSVRGDTQYF. The DNA of the CDR3 is TGTGCCAGCTCCGTAAGGGGAGATACGCAGTATTTT. The rearrangement joins TRBV27 to TRBJ2-3; maybe TRBD1 (5 bases). In germline, CDR1 is MNHEY, CDR2 SMNVEV (reference sequence). The length of the CDR3 is 12 residues. Trimming removed 8 bases from V and 5 bases from J, with 11 bases in between.